Following are 20 T cell receptor beta chains from one sample sequenced in a study of T cells in Graves' hyperthyroidism and ophthalmopathy. Using RNA transcripts as the source, TCR beta CDR3 regions were amplified. The TCR CDR3 was amplified in a first-round RT-PCR using the HTBI primer set. TCRdb re-called the multiplex PCR reads through MiXCR, storing one row per CDR3 protein. The table lists 600,000 to 700,000 distinct CDR3 sequences, approximately 42% of them singletons. Sequenced material: peripheral blood or thyroid tissue (not recorded which). These receptors were taken from an adult man with Graves' disease, either hyperthyroidism or ophthalmopathy (not recorded which).

This rearrangement joins TRBV20-1 to TRBJ1-2; D possibly corresponds to TRBD1 (5 bases). Trimming removed 0 bases at V and 2 bases at J, with 10 bases between. The length of the CDR3 is 14 residues. Per germline, CDR1 DFQATT and CDR2 SNEGSKA (reference sequence). CDR3 sequence: CSARDSTVNYGYTF. The DNA for the CDR3 is TGCAGTGCTAGAGATTCGACAGTGAACTATGGCTACACCTTC.

The rearrangement links TRBV2 to TRBJ1-1; tentative D call: TRBD1 (6 bases). The CDR3 runs to 14 residues. The germline V gene has CDR1 SNHLY and CDR2 FYNNEI. Trimming left V 8 bases short and J 4 bases short, with 17 bases between. Here the CDR3 reads CASDVGQGRTEAFF. CDR3 bases: TGTGCCAGCGACGTCGGGCAGGGGCGCACTGAAGCTTTCTTT.

This clonotype was seen only a few times. The chain recombines TRBV5-1 with TRBJ2-2, with 9 bases aligning to TRBD1. Unmatched junction bases numbered 5, after V lost 4 bases and J lost 4 bases. Per the germline V gene, CDR1 is SGHRS and CDR2 is YFSETQ. The CDR3 sequence is 15 residues long. This chain's CDR3 is CASSQQGAGTGELFF. CDR3 sequence (DNA): TGCGCCAGCAGCCAACAGGGGGCGGGCACCGGGGAGCTGTTTTTT.

Of note for this clonotype: It is likely a read error, because the conserved phenylalanine at the end of the CDR3 is missing. The limits of the CDR3 on the DNA are not certain, so only TCRdb's listed CDR3 is given. The rearrangement uses TRBV15 and TRBJ1-4; TRBD1, the table's D call, was not compared with the DNA. Germline CDR1 and CDR2: LNHNV and YYDKDF (reference sequence). Including both end residues, the CDR3 is 9 amino acids long. This CDR3 is CATSRGGTG.

The V call is TRBV2, the J call TRBJ1-5; no reliable D call. This CDR3 is built from 14 residues. V was shortened by 8 bases and J by 1 base, with 12 bases between the two germline ends. Germline V gives CDR1 SNHLY, CDR2 FYNNEI. CDR3 in amino acids: CASSPPQSNQPQHF. The CDR3, as DNA: TGTGCCAGCTCACCACCGCAGAGCAATCAGCCCCAGCATTTT.

On this clonotype itself: A much larger clone differs by one base, so this may be a read error. The genes are TRBV10-3 and TRBJ2-7, with D tentatively TRBD2 (6 bases). The CDR3 sequence is 13 residues long. Germline CDR1 ENHRY, CDR2 SYGVKD. Trimming pared 3 bases from V and 3 bases from J, leaving 9 bases between. CDR3 loop: CAISDGSDYEQYF. DNA of the CDR3: TGTGCCATCAGTGACGGGAGTGACTACGAGCAGTACTTC.

The chain uses TRBV10-3 and TRBJ2-7; 10 positions match TRBD1. The germline CDR1 and CDR2 sequences are ENHRY and SYGVKD. Germline trimming cut 8 bases from V and 2 bases from J; bases unmatched to any gene: 6. This CDR3 spans 14 amino acids. CDR3 in amino acids: CAIHKTGGAYEQYF. In nucleotides, the CDR3 is TGTGCCATCCATAAGACAGGGGGCGCCTACGAGCAGTACTTC.

As regards this clonotype: A read error may produce the germline difference seen at one junction end. The genes are TRBV5-5 and TRBJ2-2, with TRBD2 matching 11 bases. The CDR3 loop spans 18 amino acids. Germline lookup yields CDR1 SGHKS and CDR2 YYEKEE (reference sequence). The CDR3 DNA follows: TGCGCCAGCTCGAGAGGACTAGCGGGCCTACCGGGCACCGGGGAGCTGTTTTTT. This translates into CASSRGLAGLPGTGELFF.

This clonotype was observed a handful of times. V and J are TRBV10-3 and TRBJ1-1; 10 bases match TRBD1. Trimming cost V 6 bases and J 6 bases; bases outside gene matches: 7. The V gene's germline CDR1 is ENHRY and CDR2 SYGVKD. This CDR3 is built from 14 residues. CDR3 region: CAISPGQGSPEAFF. CDR3 sequence (DNA): TGTGCCATCAGCCCGGGACAGGGGTCTCCTGAAGCTTTCTTT.

The table lists this clonotype with a few counts. The chain recombines TRBV7-8 with TRBJ2-2, with TRBD1 identical over 10 bases. J lost 3 bases, V lost 5 bases, and 6 bases had no gene match. There are 16 residues in the CDR3. Germline V lookup: CDR1 SGHVS, CDR2 FQNEAQ. For the CDR3, the DNA is TGTGCCAGCAGCGCCAGGACAGGGGGGGACACCGGGGAGCTGTTTTTT. Encoded protein: CASSARTGGDTGELFF.

The chain recombines TRBV20-1 with TRBJ1-1; perhaps TRBD1 as D (6 bases). Between the trimmed V and J ends, which lost 0 bases and 0 bases, there was a span of 8 bases. Germline V gene data show CDR1 as DFQATT and CDR2 as SNEGSKA (reference sequence). This CDR3 contains 14 residues. The CDR3 loop is CSARDYRVNTEAFF. The CDR3 bases are TGCAGTGCTAGAGATTACAGGGTGAACACTGAAGCTTTCTTT.

V and J are TRBV25-1 and TRBJ2-7; D gene ambiguous. The V end was cut by 4 bases, the J end by 2 bases, with 15 bases between. The CDR3 covers 15 residues. CDR1 is MGHDK, CDR2 SYGVNS, per germline. The DNA for the CDR3 is TGTGCCAGCAGTGCTAGAAGTCTACCCACCTACGAGCAGTACTTC. This translates into CASSARSLPTYEQYF.

This clonotype has a handful of counts. This chain links TRBV7-9 with TRBJ2-7; no firm D call. The CDR3 loop spans 17 amino acids. The germline CDR1 and CDR2 sequences are SEHNR and FQNEAQ (reference sequence). The V gene lost 6 bases and the J gene lost 0 bases, with 21 bases spanning the gap. As DNA, the CDR3 is TGTGCCAGCAGTTGGCATGGCTGGGGATCGGGCTCCTACGAGCAGTACTTC. Protein sequence: CASSWHGWGSGSYEQYF.

The gene calls are TRBV20-1 and TRBJ1-1; D perhaps matches TRBD1 (6 bases). CDR1 DFQATT and CDR2 SNEGSKA come from the germline V gene (reference sequence). The CDR3 sequence is 15 residues long. Trimming shortened V by 6 bases and J by 0 bases, and 17 bases separated the two germline ends. The CDR3 DNA follows: TGCAGTGCCTCCCATCCTCAGGGGTTGAACACTGAAGCTTTCTTT. Amino acid sequence: CSASHPQGLNTEAFF.

As to this clonotype: An end of the junction differs from the germline gene, which may be a read error. The V and J genes are TRBV19 and TRBJ1-5; D not resolved. Per the germline V gene, CDR1 is LNHDA and CDR2 is SQIVND (reference sequence). This CDR3 comprises 11 residues. The CDR3 nucleotides read TGTGCTAGTACATTAGTGCAGCCCCAGCATTTT. It encodes CASTLVQPQHF.

The chain carries TRBV9 and TRBJ1-6; the match to TRBD1 covers 7 bases. Germline CDR1 and CDR2: SGDLS and YYNGEE. J gave up 7 bases and V 4 bases, and 8 bases lay outside the gene matches. The CDR3 is made up of 15 amino acids. The CDR3 here is CASSIRTGNNSPLHF. The CDR3 nucleotides are TGTGCCAGCAGCATCAGGACAGGCAACAATTCACCCCTCCACTTT.

The rearrangement joins TRBV15 to TRBJ2-6; 7 positions agree with TRBD2. The trim removed 0 bases at V and 0 bases at J, leaving 2 bases unmatched. The V gene's germline CDR1 is LNHNV and CDR2 YYDKDF (reference sequence). The CDR3 totals 17 residues. The CDR3 nucleotides are TGTGCCACCAGCAGAGATCGGGGGGACTCTGGGGCCAACGTCCTGACTTTC. Amino acids: CATSRDRGDSGANVLTF.

In its sample, this clonotype was seen a few times. Compared with germline, one end of the junction differs, possibly owing to a read error. The CDR3 is CASSYSPAGDSQPQHF. DNA for the CDR3: TGTGCCAGCAGTTACTCTCCTGCCGGGGACAGTCAGCCCCAGCATTTT. V and J are TRBV10-3 and TRBJ1-5; 7 bases are a match to TRBD1. This CDR3 region has 16 residues. The V gene's germline CDR1 is ENHRY and CDR2 SYGVKD.

Of note for this clonotype: At one end the junction does not follow the germline gene, possibly because of a read error. The J gene is TRBJ2-2, the V gene TRBV5-1; 14 nucleotides match TRBD2. The CDR3 covers 19 residues. Germline CDR1 reads SGHRS; CDR2 reads YFSETQ. The DNA for the CDR3 is TGCGCCAGCAGCTTGGCCGGGACTAGCGGGAGTCGGGACACCGGGGAGCTGTCTTGG. Amino acid sequence: CASSLAGTSGSRDTGELSW. Using reference TRBV5-1 and TRBJ2-2 for the parts outside the CDR3, the full variable domain is KAGVTQTPRYLIKTRGQQVTLSCSPISGHRSVSWYQQTPGQGLQFLFEYFSETQRNKGNFPGRFSGRQFSNSRSEMNVSTLELGDSALYLCASSLAGTSGSRDTGELSWGEGSRLTVL.

Ten or more counts support this clonotype. The rearrangement links TRBV20-1 to TRBJ1-5; D is unresolved. Germline CDR1 reads DFQATT; CDR2 reads SNEGSKA (reference sequence). There are 15 residues in the CDR3. Trimming took 2 bases from V and 0 from J, leaving 11 bases between them. CDR3 sequence: CSARLSSDSNQPQHF. CDR3 DNA: TGCAGTGCTAGACTCAGCTCAGATAGCAATCAGCCCCAGCATTTT.